This T cell receptor (beta chain) was observed in a study of shared clonotypes between healthy human individuals. General study results and limits: Non-shared clonotypes had lower generation probabilities than those shared by all four donors.

From germline, CDR1 is SGHRS and CDR2 YFSETQ. This CDR3 has 15 amino acids. V lost 0 bases and J lost 5, with 14 bases in between. Approximately 210 ng DNA, tens of thousands of T cell genomes, went into each sorted-subset replicate PCR. The method was immunoSEQ multiplex PCR; TCRdb's version includes in-frame clones alone and lacks a portion of them. Altogether about 2 million clones are present, over 85% being singletons, with the ten largest covering about 1.1%. Of note for this clone: The antigen is unknown.

Terminally differentiated effector memory CD45RA+ cells were excluded from the naive CD8 cells, which were CD45RO-negative and positively selected for CCR7. The specimen was naive CD8+ T cells sorted from blood. This receptor was obtained from a man aged 18 to 30 in good health. This chain joins TRBV5-1 and TRBJ1-1; D might be TRBD1 (5 bases). CDR3 coding DNA: TGCGCCAGCAGCTTGGGGCGGGGCGGATATACTGAAGCTTTCTTT. This codes for CASSLGRGGYTEAFF.